These 21 T cell receptor beta chains share one sample of origin, sequenced in a study of identical twins. TCRdb used MiXCR to reprocess the 5' RACE reads, holding one entry per CDR3 protein. The profile shows approximately 500,000 distinct CDR3 sequences, 20% to 25% of them singletons. These data also formed part of another study, on T cells expressing NK-cell markers.

The sample taken for sequencing was CD4+ T cells sorted from blood. These receptors were taken from a young woman in good health.

V gene TRBV10-3 combines with J gene TRBJ1-1; 7 bases line up with TRBD1. Germline V gives CDR1 ENHRY, CDR2 SYGVKD. After removal of 9 bases from V and 7 bases from J, the junction contained 14 bases not matched to a gene. This CDR3 is built from 14 residues. CDR3 in amino acids: CAIRRPGTEDEAFF. The CDR3 bases are TGTGCCATAAGAAGACCCGGGACAGAGGATGAAGCTTTCTTT.

This clonotype has more than one count but fewer than ten. The genes are TRBV7-2 and TRBJ2-3; D is ambiguous. This CDR3 is 15 amino acids long. Germline lookup yields CDR1 SGHTA and CDR2 FQGNSA. Trimming took 1 base from V and 6 from J, leaving 14 bases between them. The CDR3 here is CASSLVGFPTDTQYF. The CDR3 DNA follows: TGTGCCAGCAGCTTAGTAGGGTTTCCTACGGATACGCAGTATTTT.

This chain joins TRBV4-2 and TRBJ2-2; D is possibly TRBD2 (6 bases). This CDR3 spans 14 amino acids. Trimming took off 4 bases at V and 6 bases at J, with 12 bases between the two ends. The germline gives CDR1 LGHNA, CDR2 YNFKEQ. CDR3 bases: TGTGCCAGCAGCCTCATGGAGCGGGCCGGGGAGCTGTTTTTT. It encodes CASSLMERAGELFF.

This clonotype has just a few counts. The chain employs TRBV10-3 and TRBJ2-2; tentative D call: TRBD2 (7 bases). The CDR3 spans 17 residues. Germline lookup yields CDR1 ENHRY and CDR2 SYGVKD. V was shortened by 4 bases and J by 4 bases, with 19 bases between the two germline ends. The CDR3 reads CAISGRQPGEGTGELFF. The CDR3 DNA follows: TGTGCCATCAGTGGACGGCAACCAGGGGAGGGCACCGGGGAGCTGTTTTTT.

The sample holds a few counts of this clonotype. The V and J genes are TRBV2 and TRBJ2-1; TRBD2 might be the D (6 bases). Trimming shortened V by 10 bases and J by 1 base, and 14 bases separated the two germline ends. In germline, CDR1 is SNHLY, CDR2 FYNNEI. CDR3 length equals 14 residues. In DNA, the CDR3 is TGTGCCATCATTTACGGGAGTTCCTACAATGAGCAGTTCTTC. Protein sequence: CAIIYGSSYNEQFF.

The CDR3 coding sequence is TGCAGCGTTGAGAGTAGCGGGAGCGCAGATACGCAGTATTTT. This codes for CSVESSGSADTQYF. The V gene is TRBV29-1, the J gene TRBJ2-3, with 9 bases matching TRBD2. The V and J ends lost 3 bases and 4 bases, in that order; junction bases with no gene match: 5. The length of the CDR3 is 14 residues. Germline-derived CDR1 and CDR2 are SQVTM and ANQGSEA.

V is TRBV6-1 and J is TRBJ2-1; perhaps TRBD1 as D (5 bases). Trimming left V 10 bases short and J 1 base short, with 8 bases between. CDR1 and CDR2 from the germline V gene are MNHNS and SASEGT. This CDR3 has 12 residues. CDR3: CATGHSYNEQFF. CDR3 DNA sequence: TGTGCCACCGGACATTCCTACAATGAGCAGTTCTTC.

The chain employs TRBV6-1 and TRBJ2-5; possibly TRBD1 or TRBD2 for D (5 bases each). Trimming left V 5 bases short and J 2 bases short, with 9 bases between. Germline values: CDR1 MNHNS, CDR2 SASEGT. This CDR3 is 13 amino acids long. The CDR3 sequence: CASSRDPQETQYF. CDR3 bases: TGTGCCAGCAGTCGGGACCCTCAAGAGACCCAGTACTTC.

This clonotype appeared a few times. The chain uses TRBV10-3 and TRBJ2-1; 8 bases are shared with TRBD2. The CDR3 is made up of 13 amino acids. Germline V gene lookup returns CDR1 ENHRY and CDR2 SYGVKD. The V and J ends lost 10 bases and 6 bases, in that order; junction bases with no gene match: 8. The CDR3 bases are TGTGCCACTGCCGGGACTAGTGGCAATGAGCAGTTCTTC. Amino acid sequence: CATAGTSGNEQFF.

The rearrangement links TRBV4-1 to TRBJ2-2, with D possibly being TRBD1 (5 bases). The CDR3 runs to 15 residues. The V and J ends lost 1 base and 4 bases respectively, with 10 bases between them. CDR1 is MGHRA and CDR2 is YSYEKL in the germline V gene. The CDR3 DNA is TGCGCCAGCAGCCAAGGGCAGGGTAGCACCGGGGAGCTGTTTTTT. This codes for CASSQGQGSTGELFF.

This clonotype has only a few counts. The chain joins TRBV12-3 or TRBV12-4 to TRBJ2-3, with D unresolved. The germline V and J ends were trimmed by 5 bases and 4 bases, with 10 bases remaining between them. CDR3 length: 13 amino acids. CDR3 protein: CASSPHLSDTQYF. The CDR3 DNA reads as TGTGCCAGCAGTCCCCATCTATCAGATACGCAGTATTTT.

There are many counts of this clonotype. This chain links TRBV7-9 with TRBJ2-1; 8 bases are a match to TRBD2. This CDR3 has 17 residues. Germline V gives CDR1 SEHNR, CDR2 FQNEAQ (reference sequence). V shed 8 bases and J 0 bases; nucleotides not matched to a gene: 12. CDR3 in amino acids: CASLRVAGGSSYNEQFF. The CDR3 DNA is TGTGCCAGCTTAAGAGTGGCGGGAGGATCCTCCTACAATGAGCAGTTCTTC.

This chain joins TRBV5-1 and TRBJ2-5, with unresolved D. Germline V lookup: CDR1 SGHRS, CDR2 YFSETQ. This CDR3 has 13 amino acids. The ends were cut back, 4 bases at V and 3 bases at J, with 10 bases in the middle. The CDR3 sequence is CASSGRAKETQYF. Here the CDR3 DNA reads TGCGCCAGCAGCGGTAGGGCCAAAGAGACCCAGTACTTC.

For the CDR3, the DNA is TGTGCCAGTACTAGGACAGGGGACACTGAAGCTTTCTTT. It is translated as CASTRTGDTEAFF. The chain employs TRBV12-3 or TRBV12-4 and TRBJ1-1, with 9 positions matching TRBD1. The CDR3 is 13 residues long. With V trimmed by 9 bases and J by 3 bases, 5 bases remained unmatched.

The rearrangement links TRBV29-1 to TRBJ2-1; 8 bases line up with TRBD1. V lost 5 bases and J lost 4; bases outside the gene matches: 1. Germline V gene lookup returns CDR1 SQVTM and CDR2 ANQGSEA. CDR3 size: 12 residues. This CDR3 reads CSVRQGYNEQFF. The CDR3 DNA reads as TGCAGCGTTCGACAGGGGTACAATGAGCAGTTCTTC.

The J gene is TRBJ1-1, the V gene TRBV30; D ambiguous. V lost 3 bases and J 1 base, leaving 6 bases between the germline ends. This CDR3 region has 12 residues. CDR1 and CDR2 (germline): GTSNPN, SVGIG (reference sequence). The CDR3 sequence is CAWRGGNTEAFF. The CDR3 bases are TGTGCCTGGAGAGGCGGGAACACTGAAGCTTTCTTT.

The V gene is TRBV5-1, the J gene TRBJ2-1, with a weak D call TRBD2 (5 bases). The CDR3 is made up of 15 amino acids. The germline V and J ends were trimmed by 0 bases and 6 bases, with 13 bases remaining between them. The germline gives CDR1 SGHRS, CDR2 YFSETQ. CDR3 sequence (DNA): TGCGCCAGCAGCTTGGATCGCGTCCGGGGCAATGAGCAGTTCTTC. Encoded protein: CASSLDRVRGNEQFF.

This clonotype was counted only a few times. The chain has TRBV11-2 and TRBJ1-2, with TRBD1 matching over 7 bases. CDR1 and CDR2 (germline): SGHAT, FQNNGV. The CDR3 runs to 14 residues. Losses at the gene ends were 0 bases for V and 8 bases for J; bases not matched to a gene: 6. Written as DNA, the CDR3 is TGTGCCAGCAGCTTAGAAGTCAGGGGGAACGGCTACACCTTC. Translation gives CASSLEVRGNGYTF.

This clonotype turned up a few times. The V call is TRBV7-2, the J call TRBJ1-5; D is uncertain. This CDR3 region has 14 residues. Germline CDR1 and CDR2: SGHTA and FQGNSA. The V end lost 1 base, the J end lost 11 bases, and 15 bases lay between the germline ends. This CDR3 is CASSLGHSNVAQHF. CDR3 nucleotides: TGTGCCAGCAGCTTAGGACACAGCAATGTGGCCCAGCATTTT.

This clonotype was recorded a few times. This chain connects TRBV10-3 to TRBJ2-7; TRBD2 aligns across 11 bases. The CDR3 loop spans 16 amino acids. The V gene end was trimmed by 3 bases and the J gene end by 1 base; junction bases not matched to a gene: 5. Germline V gene data show CDR1 as ENHRY and CDR2 as SYGVKD. The CDR3 DNA reads as TGTGCCATCAGTGACCAAACTAGCGGGAGTTCCTACGAGCAGTACTTC. Amino acids: CAISDQTSGSSYEQYF.

This clonotype has a handful of counts. This chain connects TRBV12-3 or TRBV12-4 to TRBJ2-6, with D maybe TRBD1 (6 bases). With 6 bases removed from V and 0 bases from J, the gap between germline ends came to 9 bases. CDR3 size: 15 residues. CDR3 sequence: CASRGQISGANVLTF. CDR3 coding DNA: TGTGCCAGCAGAGGACAGATCTCTGGGGCCAACGTCCTGACTTTC.